These 2 T cell receptor beta chains share one sample of origin, sequenced in a study of tumor-infiltrating lymphocytes in primary liver carcinoma. A primer in the constant region served to generate TCR beta cDNA from approximately 450 ng of total RNA. Libraries for TCR beta were built through three nested multiplex PCR rounds, which together made up a slightly modified ARM-PCR procedure. For around 10 cycles apiece, the opening two PCR rounds ran with TRBV1-TRBV30 forward primers and a C-beta reverse primer. TCRdb reprocessed the multiplex PCR reads with MiXCR, giving one entry per CDR3 protein. The sample lists about 43,000 distinct CDR3 sequences, about three quarters occurring once. Co-extracted RNA and DNA came from 20-30 mg of unsorted bulk tissue. The specimen sequenced was liver tumor tissue from sampling region 2. Stated subset: tumor region T2, inferior pole. The origin of the receptors is a man in his forties with primary liver carcinoma and hepatitis B virus infection.

The chain is built from TRBV7-7 and TRBJ2-1, with D possibly TRBD2 on 5 matching bases. This CDR3 comprises 12 residues. V lost 5 bases and J 8 bases, leaving 10 bases between the germline ends. Germline CDR1 reads SSHAT; CDR2 reads FNYEAQ (reference sequence). In DNA, the CDR3 is TGTGCCAGCAGCCCAGAGGGAGATGAGCAGTTCTTC. Amino acids: CASSPEGDEQFF.

The rearrangement joins TRBV10-3 to TRBJ2-7, with D perhaps TRBD1 or TRBD2 (5 bases each). The V end lost 3 bases, the J end lost 2 bases, and 23 bases lay between the germline ends. This CDR3 region has 18 residues. Per germline, CDR1 ENHRY and CDR2 SYGVKD. DNA of the CDR3: TGTGCCATCAGTGACCCATCCCTCAGGGACGATAGGACCTACGAGCAGTACTTC. Protein sequence: CAISDPSLRDDRTYEQYF.